What follows describes a single T cell receptor beta chain. The data derive from a study of blood T cell repertoires in COVID-19. Study at large: The United States, Italy and Spain provided the acute and convalescent COVID-19 samples. PBMCs, B-cell-depleted T cells, or T cells provided the cDNA or gDNA that made up the material.

Trimming shortened V by 7 bases and J by 4 bases, and 16 bases separated the two germline ends. Per germline, CDR1 MNHEY and CDR2 SVGAGI. This CDR3 has 15 amino acids. Across about two dozen US areas, participants ranged in age from about 18 to 90 years. All recovered Cohort 3 donors got two negative PCRs, got clearance, or saw symptom resolution. Clones were sequenced by immunoSEQ multiplex PCR, and TCRdb holds only the in-frame ones, with some missing. Of 150,000 to 200,000 clones listed, roughly 85% are singletons. Sequencing was carried out using PBMCs or T cells enriched from blood (not recorded which). This sequence originates from a woman aged 18-29 years who had recovered from COVID-19. The chain links TRBV6-5 to TRBJ1-4; D is perhaps TRBD1 (5 bases). CDR3 amino acids: CASTSGGAYNEKLFF. The CDR3 DNA follows: TGTGCCAGCACCTCGGGAGGGGCGTATAATGAAAAACTGTTTTTT.